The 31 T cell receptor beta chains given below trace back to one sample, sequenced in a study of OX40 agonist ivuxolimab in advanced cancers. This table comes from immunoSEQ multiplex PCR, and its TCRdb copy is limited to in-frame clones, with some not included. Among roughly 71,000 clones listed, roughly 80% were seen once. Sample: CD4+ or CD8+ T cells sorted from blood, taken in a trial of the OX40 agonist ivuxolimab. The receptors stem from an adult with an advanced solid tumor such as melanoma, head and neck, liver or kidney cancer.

DNA of the CDR3: TGCGCCAGCAGCTTTGAGGGGAATAGACGCGACAATGAGCAGTTCTTC. Its protein product is CASSFEGNRRDNEQFF. The chain is built from TRBV5-1 and TRBJ2-1, with D possibly called TRBD1 or TRBD2 (5 bases each). Germline CDR1 reads SGHRS; CDR2 reads YFSETQ. Trimming stripped 2 bases from V and 5 bases from J, with 17 bases between. This CDR3 is 16 amino acids long.

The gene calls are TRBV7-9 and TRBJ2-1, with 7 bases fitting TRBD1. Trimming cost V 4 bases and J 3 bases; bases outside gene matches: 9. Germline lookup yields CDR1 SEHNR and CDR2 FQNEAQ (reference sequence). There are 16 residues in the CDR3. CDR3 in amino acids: CASSSSGTDFYNEQFF. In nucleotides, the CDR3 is TGTGCCAGCAGCTCCTCCGGGACAGATTTCTACAATGAGCAGTTCTTC.

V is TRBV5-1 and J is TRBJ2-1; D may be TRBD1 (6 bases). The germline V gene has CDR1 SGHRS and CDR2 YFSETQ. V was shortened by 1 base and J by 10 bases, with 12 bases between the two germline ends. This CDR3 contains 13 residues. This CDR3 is CASSLTTGVEQFF. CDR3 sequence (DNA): TGCGCCAGCAGCTTGACGACAGGTGTGGAGCAGTTCTTC.

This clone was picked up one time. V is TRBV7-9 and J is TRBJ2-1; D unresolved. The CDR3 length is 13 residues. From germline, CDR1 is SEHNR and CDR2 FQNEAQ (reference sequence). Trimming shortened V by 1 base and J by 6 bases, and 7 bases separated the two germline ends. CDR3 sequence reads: CASSLVAGNEQFF. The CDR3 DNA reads TGTGCCAGCAGCTTAGTAGCCGGCAATGAGCAGTTCTTC.

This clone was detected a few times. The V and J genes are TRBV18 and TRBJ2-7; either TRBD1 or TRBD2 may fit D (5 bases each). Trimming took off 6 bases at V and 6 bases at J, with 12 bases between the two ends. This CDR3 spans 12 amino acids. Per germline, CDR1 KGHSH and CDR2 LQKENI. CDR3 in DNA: TGTGCCAGCTCTTCTCAGGGAGCCGAGCAGTACTTC. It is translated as CASSSQGAEQYF.

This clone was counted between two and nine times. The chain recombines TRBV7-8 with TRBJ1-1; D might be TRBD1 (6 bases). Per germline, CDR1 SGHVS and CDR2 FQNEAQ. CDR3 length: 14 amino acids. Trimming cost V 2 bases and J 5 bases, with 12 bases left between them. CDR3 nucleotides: TGTGCCAGCAGCTTATTCAGGGGAGGTACTGAAGCTTTCTTT. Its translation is CASSLFRGGTEAFF. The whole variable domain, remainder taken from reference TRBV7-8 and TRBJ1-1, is GAGVSQSPRYKVAKRGQDVALRCDPISGHVSLFWYQQALGQGPEFLTYFQNEAQLDKSGLPSDRFFAERPEGSVSTLKIQRTQQEDSAVYLCASSLFRGGTEAFFGQGTRLTVV.

The CDR3, as DNA: TGTGCCAGCAGCTTGGAGCTAGCGGTGAGCACAGATACGCAGTATTTT. Its translation is CASSLELAVSTDTQYF. V is TRBV5-8 and J is TRBJ2-3; TRBD2 agrees at 7 bases. J lost 0 bases, V lost 0 bases, and 4 bases had no gene match. Germline V CDR1 and CDR2: SGHTS, YDEGEE. CDR3 length: 16 residues. Full variable domain (rest looked up from reference TRBV5-8 and TRBJ2-3): EAGVTQSPTHLIKTRGQQATLRCSPISGHTSVYWYQQALGLGLQFLLWYDEGEERNRGNFPPRFSGRQFPNYSSELNVNALELEDSALYLCASSLELAVSTDTQYFGPGTRLTVL.

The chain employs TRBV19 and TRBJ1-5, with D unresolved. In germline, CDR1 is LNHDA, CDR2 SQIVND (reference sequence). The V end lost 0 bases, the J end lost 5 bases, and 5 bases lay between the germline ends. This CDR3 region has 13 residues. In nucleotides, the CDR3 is TGTGCCAGTAGTATAGATGTGGATCAGCCCCAGCATTTT. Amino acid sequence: CASSIDVDQPQHF.

In DNA, the CDR3 is TGTGCCAGCAAACAGACAGGGAACTATGGCTACACCTTC. Its translation is CASKQTGNYGYTF. The chain joins TRBV2 to TRBJ1-2, with TRBD1 identical over 7 bases. The CDR3 sequence is 13 residues long. In germline, CDR1 is SNHLY, CDR2 FYNNEI. J gave up 2 bases and V 7 bases, and 4 bases lay outside the gene matches.

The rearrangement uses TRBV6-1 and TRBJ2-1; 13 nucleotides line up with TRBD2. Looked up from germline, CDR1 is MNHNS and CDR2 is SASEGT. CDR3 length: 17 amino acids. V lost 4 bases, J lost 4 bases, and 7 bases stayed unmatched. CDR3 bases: TGTGCCAGCAGTGTAACTAGCGGGGGGGCGGGATACAATGAGCAGTTCTTC. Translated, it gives CASSVTSGGAGYNEQFF.

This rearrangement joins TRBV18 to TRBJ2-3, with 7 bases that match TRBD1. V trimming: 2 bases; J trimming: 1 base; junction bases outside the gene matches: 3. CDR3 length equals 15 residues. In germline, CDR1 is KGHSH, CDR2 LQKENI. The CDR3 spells CASSPGQVRTDTQYF. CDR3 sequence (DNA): TGTGCCAGCTCACCAGGACAGGTCCGCACAGATACGCAGTATTTT.

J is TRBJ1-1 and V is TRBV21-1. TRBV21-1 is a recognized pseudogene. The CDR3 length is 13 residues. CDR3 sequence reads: CASLLGPNTEAFF. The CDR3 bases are TGTGCCAGCCTCCTTGGACCTAACACTGAAGCTTTCTTT.

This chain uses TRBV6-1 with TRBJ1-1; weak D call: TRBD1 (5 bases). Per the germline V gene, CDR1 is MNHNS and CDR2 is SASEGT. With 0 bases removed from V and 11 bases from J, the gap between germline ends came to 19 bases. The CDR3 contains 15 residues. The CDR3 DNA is TGTGCCAGCAGTGAAGCGCTGTCGGAGGGGCGGGGGGCTTTCTTT. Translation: CASSEALSEGRGAFF.

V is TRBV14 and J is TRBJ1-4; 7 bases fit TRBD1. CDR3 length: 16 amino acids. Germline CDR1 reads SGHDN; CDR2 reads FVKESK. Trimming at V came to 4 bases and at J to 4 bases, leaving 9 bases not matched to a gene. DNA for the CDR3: TGTGCCAGCAGCCGAGCGGACAGGCGATTTAATGAAAAACTGTTTTTT. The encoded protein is CASSRADRRFNEKLFF.

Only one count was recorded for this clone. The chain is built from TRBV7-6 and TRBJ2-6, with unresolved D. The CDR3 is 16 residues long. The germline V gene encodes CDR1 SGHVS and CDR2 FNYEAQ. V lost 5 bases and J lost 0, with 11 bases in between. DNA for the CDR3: TGTGCCAGCAGCCTACGAAGGAGCTCTGGGGCCAACGTCCTGACTTTC. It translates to CASSLRRSSGANVLTF.

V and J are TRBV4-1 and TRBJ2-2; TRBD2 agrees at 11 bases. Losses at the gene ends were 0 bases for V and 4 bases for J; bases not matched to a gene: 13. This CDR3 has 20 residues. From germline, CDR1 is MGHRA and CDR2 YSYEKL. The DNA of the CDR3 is TGCGCCAGCAGCCAAGAGGGAGAAACTAGCGGGAGTGTTGGCACCGGGGAGCTGTTTTTT. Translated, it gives CASSQEGETSGSVGTGELFF.

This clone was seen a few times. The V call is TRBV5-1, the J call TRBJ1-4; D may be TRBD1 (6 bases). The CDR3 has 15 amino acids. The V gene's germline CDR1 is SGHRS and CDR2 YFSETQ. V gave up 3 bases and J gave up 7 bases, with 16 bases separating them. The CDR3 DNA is TGCGCCAGCAGCTCTTCCGGGACACAGCGTGAAAAACTGTTTTTT. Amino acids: CASSSSGTQREKLFF.

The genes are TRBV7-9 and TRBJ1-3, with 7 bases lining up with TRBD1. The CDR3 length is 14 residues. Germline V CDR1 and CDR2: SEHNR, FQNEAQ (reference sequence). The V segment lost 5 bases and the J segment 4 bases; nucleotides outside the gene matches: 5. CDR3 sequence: CASSPGQPGNTIYF. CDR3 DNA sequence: TGTGCCAGCAGCCCGGGACAGCCCGGAAACACCATATATTTT.

CDR3: CASSQGLAGANTGELFF. Here the CDR3 DNA reads TGTGCCAGCTCACAGGGACTAGCGGGGGCGAACACCGGGGAGCTGTTTTTT. V and J are TRBV18 and TRBJ2-2, with 14 positions matching TRBD2. This CDR3 region has 17 residues. Germline V gene sequence: CDR1 KGHSH, CDR2 LQKENI. V was pared by 4 bases and J by 0 bases, with 1 base of the junction left unmatched.

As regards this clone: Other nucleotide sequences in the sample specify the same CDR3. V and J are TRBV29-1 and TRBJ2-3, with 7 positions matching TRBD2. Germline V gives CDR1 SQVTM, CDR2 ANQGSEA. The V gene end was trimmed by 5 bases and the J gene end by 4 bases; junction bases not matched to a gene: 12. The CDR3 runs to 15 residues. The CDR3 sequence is CSVRLRGVYPDTQYF. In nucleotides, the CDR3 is TGCAGCGTTCGCCTACGGGGGGTGTATCCAGATACGCAGTATTTT.

CDR3 in DNA: TGCAGTGCCAAGAGGGCCGCCGTCCCGTTCTTC. It codes for CSAKRAAVPFF. The rearrangement uses TRBV20-1 and TRBJ2-1; a weak D match, TRBD2 (5 bases). Trimming pared 6 bases from V and 15 bases from J, leaving 18 bases between. The CDR3 runs to 11 residues. Germline V lookup: CDR1 DFQATT, CDR2 SNEGSKA (reference sequence).

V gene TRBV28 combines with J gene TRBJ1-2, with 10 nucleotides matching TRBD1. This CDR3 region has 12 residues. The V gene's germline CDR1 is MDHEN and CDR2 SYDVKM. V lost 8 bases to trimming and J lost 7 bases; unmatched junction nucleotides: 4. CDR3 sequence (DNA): TGTGCCAGCCGACAGGGGGCGGGTGGCTACACCTTC. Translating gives CASRQGAGGYTF.

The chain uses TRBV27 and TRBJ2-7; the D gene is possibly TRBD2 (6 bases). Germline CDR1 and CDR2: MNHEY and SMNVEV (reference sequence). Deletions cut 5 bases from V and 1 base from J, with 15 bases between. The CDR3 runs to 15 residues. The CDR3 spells CASSRTTGGSYEQYF. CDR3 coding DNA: TGTGCCAGCAGTAGGACTACTGGGGGTTCCTACGAGCAGTACTTC.

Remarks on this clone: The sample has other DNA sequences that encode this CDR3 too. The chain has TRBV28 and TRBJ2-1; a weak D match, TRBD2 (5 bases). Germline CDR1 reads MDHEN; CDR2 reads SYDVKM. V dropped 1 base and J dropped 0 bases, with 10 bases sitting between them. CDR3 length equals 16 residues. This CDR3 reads CASSLFGKSSYNEQFF. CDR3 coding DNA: TGTGCCAGCAGTTTATTCGGGAAGAGCTCCTACAATGAGCAGTTCTTC.

For the CDR3, the DNA is TGTGCCAGCAGTTACCCTGGGGGTGGGCAGCCCCAGCATTTT. Its translation: CASSYPGGGQPQHF. The chain combines TRBV6-6 with TRBJ1-5; D perhaps matches TRBD1 (5 bases). The CDR3 contains 14 residues. Germline V gene sequence: CDR1 MNHNY, CDR2 SVGAGI (reference sequence). V was trimmed by 2 bases and J by 7 bases, leaving 12 bases between them.

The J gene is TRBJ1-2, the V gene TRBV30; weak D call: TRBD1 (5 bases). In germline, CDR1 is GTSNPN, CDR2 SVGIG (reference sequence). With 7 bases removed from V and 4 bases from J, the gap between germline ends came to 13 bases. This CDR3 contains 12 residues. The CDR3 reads CASRGLIYGYTF. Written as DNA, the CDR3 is TGTGCCTCCCGGGGACTTATCTATGGCTACACCTTC.

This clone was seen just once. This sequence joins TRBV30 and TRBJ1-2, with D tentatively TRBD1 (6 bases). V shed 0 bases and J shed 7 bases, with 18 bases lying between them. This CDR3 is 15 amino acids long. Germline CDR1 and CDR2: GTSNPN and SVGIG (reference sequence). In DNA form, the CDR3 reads TGTGCCTGGAGTGTACCAGGGGTGGTATCTAGTGGCTACACCTTC. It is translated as CAWSVPGVVSSGYTF.

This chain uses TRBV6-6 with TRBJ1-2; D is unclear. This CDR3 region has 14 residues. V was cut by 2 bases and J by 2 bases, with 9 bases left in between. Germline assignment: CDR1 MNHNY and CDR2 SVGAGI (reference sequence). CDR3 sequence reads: CASSYGGSNYGYTF. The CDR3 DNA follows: TGTGCCAGCAGTTACGGCGGATCGAACTATGGCTACACCTTC.

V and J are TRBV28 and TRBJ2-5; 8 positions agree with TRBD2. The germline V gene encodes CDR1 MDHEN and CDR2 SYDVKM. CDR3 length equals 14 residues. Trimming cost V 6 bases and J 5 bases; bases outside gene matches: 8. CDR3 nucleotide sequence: TGTGCCAGCAGGCCCGGGGGGGTTCGGGAGACCCAGTACTTC. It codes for CASRPGGVRETQYF.

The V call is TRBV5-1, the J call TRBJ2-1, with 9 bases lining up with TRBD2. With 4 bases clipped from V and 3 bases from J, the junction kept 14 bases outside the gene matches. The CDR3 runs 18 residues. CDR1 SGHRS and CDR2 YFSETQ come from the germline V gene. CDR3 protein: CASSPDLGRGGLYNEQFF. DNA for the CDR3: TGCGCCAGCAGCCCCGACCTTGGGCGGGGGGGCCTCTACAATGAGCAGTTCTTC.

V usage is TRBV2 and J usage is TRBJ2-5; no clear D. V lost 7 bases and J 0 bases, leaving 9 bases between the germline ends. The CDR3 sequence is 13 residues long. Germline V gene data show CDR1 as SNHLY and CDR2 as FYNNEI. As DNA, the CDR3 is TGTGCCAGCAATAGGGATTACCAAGAGACCCAGTACTTC. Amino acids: CASNRDYQETQYF. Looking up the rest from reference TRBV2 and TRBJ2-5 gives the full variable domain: EPEVTQTPSHQVTQMGQEVILRCVPISNHLYFYWYRQILGQKVEFLVSFYNNEISEKSEIFDDQFSVERPDGSNFTLKIRSTKLEDSAMYFCASNRDYQETQYFGPGTRLLVL.